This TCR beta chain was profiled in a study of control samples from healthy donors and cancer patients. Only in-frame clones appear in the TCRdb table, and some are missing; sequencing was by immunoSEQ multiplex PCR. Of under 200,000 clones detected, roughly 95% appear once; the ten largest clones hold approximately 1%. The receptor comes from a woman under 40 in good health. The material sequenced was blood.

The CDR3 protein is CASSSQGPRDETQYF. CDR3 nucleotide sequence: TGTGCCAGCAGCAGTCAGGGACCGCGTGACGAGACCCAGTACTTC. The chain recombines TRBV5-4 with TRBJ2-5; D possibly matches TRBD1 or TRBD2 (5 bases each). Germline-derived CDR1 and CDR2 are SGHNT and YYREEE (reference sequence). The CDR3 extends over 15 amino acids. Trimming took 4 bases from V and 5 from J, leaving 18 bases between them.